The clone carrying this T cell receptor (beta chain) was detected ten times or more. The antigen is undetermined. The sample belongs to a study of T cells in Graves' hyperthyroidism and ophthalmopathy. Study-level background: Peripheral blood was acquired at first diagnosis, ahead of any therapy whatsoever.

Between the trimmed V and J ends, which lost 7 bases and 0 bases, there was a span of 8 bases. CDR1 and CDR2 (germline): SNHLY, FYNNEI. This CDR3 contains 13 residues. RNA transcripts gave rise to amplified TCR beta CDR3 regions. With the HTBI primer set, the TCR CDR3 went through a first round of RT-PCR. TCRdb called the multiplex PCR reads again in MiXCR, with one record for every CDR3 protein. The sample carries hundreds of thousands of distinct CDR3 sequences, around 15% recorded once. Thyroid ultrasound, orbital computed tomography, clinical symptoms, and serum thyroxine and TRAb underpinned diagnoses. Regarding the study as a whole: Most expanded thyroid clonotypes above 0.001 also appeared in blood.

The source is a woman in her late teens or twenties with Graves' hyperthyroidism. This sequence joins TRBV2 and TRBJ2-3; D ambiguous. Sequencing was performed on blood. The CDR3 coding sequence is TGTGCCAGCAAGGCGGCCAGCACAGATACGCAGTATTTT. Translating it yields CASKAASTDTQYF. The entire variable domain, with the rest obtained from reference TRBV2 and TRBJ2-3, is as follows: EPEVTQTPSHQVTQMGQEVILRCVPISNHLYFYWYRQILGQKVEFLVSFYNNEISEKSEIFDDQFSVERPDGSNFTLKIRSTKLEDSAMYFCASKAASTDTQYFGPGTRLTVL.